Listed below are T cell receptor beta chains from one sample, sequenced in a study of blood T cell repertoires in COVID-19. Sequencing was performed with immunoSEQ multiplex PCR; in TCRdb, only in-frame clones are kept and a portion is missing. The data show fewer than 300,000 clones, 85% to 90% seen once. Sequenced input: peripheral blood. Receptor source: a man over 45 with COVID-19, enrolled during active disease. Each CDR3 is given with its conserved first and last residue. D genes are given only for firm matches.

d_call j_call v_call cdr3_aa
TRBD2 TRBJ2-3 TRBV5-1 CASSLVGLAGGSDTQYF
. TRBJ2-7 TRBV27 CASSPRTDSYEQYF
. TRBJ1-3 TRBV6-5 CASSLLGQFSGNTIYF
. TRBJ1-1 TRBV28 CASSWYAAIGTEAFF
. TRBJ1-2 TRBV6-5 CASSPTGQSYGYTF
TRBD1 TRBJ1-5 TRBV30 CAWRAGGGNQPQHF
TRBD2 TRBJ2-3 TRBV5-6 CASATGGTDTQYF
TRBD1 TRBJ1-1 TRBV18 CASSPGGQGARNTEAFF
. TRBJ2-7 TRBV12-3/TRBV12-4 CASSRGSYEQYF
. TRBJ1-2 TRBV21-1 CASSKGGSLYGYTF
TRBD1 TRBJ2-7 TRBV23-1 CAREGTELYEQYF
TRBD1 TRBJ1-1 TRBV2 CASRRERTGANTEAFF
TRBD1 TRBJ1-5 TRBV5-1 CASSLGGTGGIQPQHF
TRBD1 TRBJ1-6 TRBV5-8 CASSPDRGYSPLHF
TRBD1 TRBJ1-3 TRBV5-4 CASSLRTGGIGNTIYF
TRBD1 TRBJ1-2 TRBV4-1 CASRDPQGAIGYTF